This T cell receptor (beta chain) originates from a study of spatial heterogeneity in lung cancer. At the level of the study: Alpha-chain sequences were detected in numbers that were consistently lower than beta-chain sequences. For the average unique TCR and UMI combination, more than eight occurrences appeared in raw reads. Study-level results: The appearance of ubiquitous expanded tumor TCRs in blood was greater at resection than follow-up.

Stated time point: sample taken at primary tumor resection. Tumor, nontumor lung or frozen PBMC supplied whole RNA that was sequenced unsorted. The length of the CDR3 is 14 residues. CDR1 is MGHRA, CDR2 YSYEKL, per germline. The V gene lost 1 base and the J gene lost 2 bases, with 8 bases spanning the gap. This clonotype was observed many times. Its antigen is undetermined. TCRdb analysed the 5' RACE reads with MiXCR anew, one entry per CDR3 protein. The repertoire holds some 37,000 distinct CDR3 sequences, with roughly 6.5% as singletons. The material was PBMCs, obtained at surgery. The V call is TRBV4-1, the J call TRBJ1-1; D unclear. The clonotype was recovered from a female donor with early-stage non-small cell lung cancer. CDR3: CASSQGLINTEAFF. In DNA, the CDR3 is TGCGCCAGCAGCCAAGGTCTAATTAACACTGAAGCTTTCTTT.